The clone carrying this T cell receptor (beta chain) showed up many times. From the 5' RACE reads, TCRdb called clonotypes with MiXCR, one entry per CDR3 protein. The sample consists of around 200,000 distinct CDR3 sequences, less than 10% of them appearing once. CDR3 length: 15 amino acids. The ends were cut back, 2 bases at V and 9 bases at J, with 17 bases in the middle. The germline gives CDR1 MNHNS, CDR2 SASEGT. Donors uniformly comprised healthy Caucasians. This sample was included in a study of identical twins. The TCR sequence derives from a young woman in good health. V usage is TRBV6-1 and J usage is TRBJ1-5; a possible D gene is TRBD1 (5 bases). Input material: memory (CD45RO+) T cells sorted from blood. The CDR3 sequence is CASSEMVGAGWPQHF. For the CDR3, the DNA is TGTGCCAGCAGTGAAATGGTAGGGGCGGGGTGGCCCCAGCATTTT.